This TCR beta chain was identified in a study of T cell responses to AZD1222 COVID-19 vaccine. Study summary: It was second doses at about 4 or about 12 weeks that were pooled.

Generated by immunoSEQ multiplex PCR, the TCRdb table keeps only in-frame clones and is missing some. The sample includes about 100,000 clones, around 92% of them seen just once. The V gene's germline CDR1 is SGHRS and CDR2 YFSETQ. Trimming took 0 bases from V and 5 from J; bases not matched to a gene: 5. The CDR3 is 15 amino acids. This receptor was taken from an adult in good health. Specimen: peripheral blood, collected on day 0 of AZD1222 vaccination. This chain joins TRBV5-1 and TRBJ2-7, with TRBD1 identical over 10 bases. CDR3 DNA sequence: TGCGCCAGCAGCTTGGCTGGACAGGGGGTACACGAGCAGTACTTC. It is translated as CASSLAGQGVHEQYF.